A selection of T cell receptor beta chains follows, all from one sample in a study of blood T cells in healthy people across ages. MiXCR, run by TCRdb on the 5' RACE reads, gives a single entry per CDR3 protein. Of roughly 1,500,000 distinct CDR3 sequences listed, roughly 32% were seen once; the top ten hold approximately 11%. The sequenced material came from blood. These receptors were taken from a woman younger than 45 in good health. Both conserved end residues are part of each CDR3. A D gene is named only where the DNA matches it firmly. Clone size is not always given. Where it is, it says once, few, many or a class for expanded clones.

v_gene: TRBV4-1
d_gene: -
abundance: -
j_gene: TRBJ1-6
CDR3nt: TGCGCCAGCAGCCAACCCTCCTATAATTCACCCCTCCACTTT
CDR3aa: CASSQPSYNSPLHF

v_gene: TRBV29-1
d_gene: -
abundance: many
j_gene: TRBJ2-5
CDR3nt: TGCAGCACCAGACAGAACCAAGAGACCCAGTACTTC
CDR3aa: CSTRQNQETQYF

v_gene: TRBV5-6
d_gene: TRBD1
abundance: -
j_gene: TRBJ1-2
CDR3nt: TGTGCCAGCAGCCCAAGGGACAGGCCAGGCTACACCTTC
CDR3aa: CASSPRDRPGYTF

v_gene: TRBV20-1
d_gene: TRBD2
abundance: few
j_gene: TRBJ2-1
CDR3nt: TGCAGTGCCCACTTTCTAGCGGGGGTATATGAGCAGTTCTTC
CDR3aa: CSAHFLAGVYEQFF

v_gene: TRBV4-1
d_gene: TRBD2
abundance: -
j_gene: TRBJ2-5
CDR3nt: TGCGCCAGCAGCCAAGAGAGGGCGGGGGACCAAGAGACCCAGTACTTC
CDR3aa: CASSQERAGDQETQYF

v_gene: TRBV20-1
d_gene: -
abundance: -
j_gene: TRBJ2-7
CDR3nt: TGCAGTGCTAGAGATCTGGGCAGGTTCTACGAGCAGTACTTC
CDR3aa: CSARDLGRFYEQYF

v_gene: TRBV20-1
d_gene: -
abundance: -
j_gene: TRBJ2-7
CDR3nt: TGCAGTGCGCTGGGACCCGAGTACGAGCAGTACTTC
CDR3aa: CSALGPEYEQYF

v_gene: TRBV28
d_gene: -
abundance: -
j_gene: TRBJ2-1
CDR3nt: TGTGCCAGCAGTCCAACCGGGGCCTTCATCAATGAGCAGTTCTTC
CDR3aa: CASSPTGAFINEQFF

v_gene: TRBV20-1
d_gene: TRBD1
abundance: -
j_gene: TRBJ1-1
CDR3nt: TGCAGTGCCCCGCGGGCGACAGGGGGGAACACTGAAGCTTTCTTT
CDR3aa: CSAPRATGGNTEAFF

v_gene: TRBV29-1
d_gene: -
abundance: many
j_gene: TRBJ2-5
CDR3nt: TGCAGCGCCGAGGGAGGAGAGACCCAGTACTTC
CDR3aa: CSAEGGETQYF

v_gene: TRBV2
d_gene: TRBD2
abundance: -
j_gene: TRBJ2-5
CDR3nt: TGTGCCAGCAGGCTTACCGGGACTAGCAGAGAGACCCAGTACTTC
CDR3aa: CASRLTGTSRETQYF

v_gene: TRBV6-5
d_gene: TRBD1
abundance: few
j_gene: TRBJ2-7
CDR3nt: TGTGCCAGCAGTTACTCGGGACAGGTAATCTACGAGCAGTACTTC
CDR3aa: CASSYSGQVIYEQYF

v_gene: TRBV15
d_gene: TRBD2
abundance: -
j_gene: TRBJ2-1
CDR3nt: TGTGCCACCAGCGAGGGACTAGCGGGGCACAATGAGCAGTTCTTC
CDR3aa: CATSEGLAGHNEQFF

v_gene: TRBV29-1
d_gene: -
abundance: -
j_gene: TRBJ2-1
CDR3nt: TGCGGCGTTGGAGTAGTTGAGCAGTTCTTC
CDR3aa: CGVGVVEQFF

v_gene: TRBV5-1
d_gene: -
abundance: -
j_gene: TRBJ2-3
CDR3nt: TGCGCCAGCAGAGCCGGCCAGATTTACACAGATACGCAGTATTTT
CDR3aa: CASRAGQIYTDTQYF

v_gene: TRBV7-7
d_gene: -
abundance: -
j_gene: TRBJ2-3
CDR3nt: TGTGCCAGCAGCTTAGAGGGGGAAGAGGATACGCAGTATTTT
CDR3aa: CASSLEGEEDTQYF

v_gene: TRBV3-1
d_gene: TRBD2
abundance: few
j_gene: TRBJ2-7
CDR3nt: TGTGCCAGCAGCCAAGACGCCGGGACTACCTACGAGCAGTACTTC
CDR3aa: CASSQDAGTTYEQYF

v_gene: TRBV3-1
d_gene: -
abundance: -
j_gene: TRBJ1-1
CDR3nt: TGTGCCAGCAGCCAAGAGAGCGAGTTCACTGAAGCTTTCTTT
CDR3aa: CASSQESEFTEAFF

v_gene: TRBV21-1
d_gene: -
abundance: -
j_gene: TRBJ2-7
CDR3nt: TGTGCCAGCATCAAACCCCAGTGGAGAAGGGAAGAGAGCTCCTACGAGCAGTACTTC
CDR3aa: CASIKPQWRREESSYEQYF

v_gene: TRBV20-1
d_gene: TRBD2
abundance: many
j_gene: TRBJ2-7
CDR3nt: TGCAGTGCCCTACCCTACGCGGCGGGAGCGTACGAGCAGTACTTC
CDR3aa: CSALPYAAGAYEQYF

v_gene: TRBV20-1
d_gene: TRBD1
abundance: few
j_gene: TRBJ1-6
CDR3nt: TGCAGTATGAACAGGGGACGAGAAAATTCACCCCTCCACTTT
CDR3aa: CSMNRGRENSPLHF

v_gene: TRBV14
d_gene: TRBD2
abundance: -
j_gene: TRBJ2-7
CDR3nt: TGTGCCAGCAGCGGAATTCCGGGACTAGCGGGAGTCGAGCAGTACTTC
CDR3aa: CASSGIPGLAGVEQYF

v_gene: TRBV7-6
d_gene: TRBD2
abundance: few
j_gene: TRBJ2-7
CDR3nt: TGTGCCAGCAGCCCACAGGGACTAGCCGTCTACGAGCAGTACTTC
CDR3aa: CASSPQGLAVYEQYF

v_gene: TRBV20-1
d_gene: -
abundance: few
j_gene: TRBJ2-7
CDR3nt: TGCAGTGCTAGAGATTTGAGGGGGGCACCCTACGAGCAGTACTTC
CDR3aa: CSARDLRGAPYEQYF

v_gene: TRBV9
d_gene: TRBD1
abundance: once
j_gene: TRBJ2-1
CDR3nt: TGTGCCAGCAACTCAGGGGGTGAGCAGTTCTTC
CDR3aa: CASNSGGEQFF

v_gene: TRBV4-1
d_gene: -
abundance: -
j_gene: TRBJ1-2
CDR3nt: TGCGCCAGCAGCCAACTGGGACCGCCTACTAACTATGGCTACACCTTC
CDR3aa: CASSQLGPPTNYGYTF

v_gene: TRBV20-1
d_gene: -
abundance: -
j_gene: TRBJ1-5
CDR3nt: TGCAGTGCTAGAGACCCCGCGGGGGTGGGCAATCAGCCCCAGCATTTT
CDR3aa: CSARDPAGVGNQPQHF

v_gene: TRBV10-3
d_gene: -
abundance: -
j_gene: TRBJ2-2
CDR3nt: TGTGCCATCGGGACTCAGGAGGCGAACACCGGGGAGCTGTTTTTT
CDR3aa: CAIGTQEANTGELFF

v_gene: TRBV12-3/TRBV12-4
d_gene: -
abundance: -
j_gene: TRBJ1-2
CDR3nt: TGTGCCAGCAGTGACGCCCGAGATGGCTACACCTTC
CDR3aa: CASSDARDGYTF

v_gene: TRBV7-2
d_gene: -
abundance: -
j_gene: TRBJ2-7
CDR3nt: TGTGCCAGCAGCTTATTCGGGGGGCAGAAGACCTACGAGCAGTACTTC
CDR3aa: CASSLFGGQKTYEQYF

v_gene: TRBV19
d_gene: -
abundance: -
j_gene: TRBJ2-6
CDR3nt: TGTGCCAGTAGTATAGCTACCATCTCTGGGGCCAACGTCCTGACTTTC
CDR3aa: CASSIATISGANVLTF

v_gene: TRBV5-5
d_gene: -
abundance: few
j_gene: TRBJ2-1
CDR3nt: TGTGCCAGCAGCCCAGGGGGGCTCGTCAATGAGCAGTTCTTC
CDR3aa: CASSPGGLVNEQFF

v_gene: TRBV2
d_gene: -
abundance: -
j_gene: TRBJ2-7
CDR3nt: TGTGCCAGCAGGGAGAGAGTTGGCGAGCAGTACTTC
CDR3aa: CASRERVGEQYF

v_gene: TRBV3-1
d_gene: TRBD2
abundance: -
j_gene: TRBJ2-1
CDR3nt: TGTGCCAGCAGCCTAGCGGGGGAAAGCTCCTACAATAAGCAGTTCTTC
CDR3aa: CASSLAGESSYNKQFF

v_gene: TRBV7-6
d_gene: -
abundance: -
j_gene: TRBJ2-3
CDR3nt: TGTGCCAGCAGCTTACGACCGGGAGCTGGCGCCGATACGCAGTATTTT
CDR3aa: CASSLRPGAGADTQYF

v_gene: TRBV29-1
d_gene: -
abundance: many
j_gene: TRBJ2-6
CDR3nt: TGCAGCGTTGAAGCAGCCAACTCTGGGGCCAACGTCCTGACTTTC
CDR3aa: CSVEAANSGANVLTF

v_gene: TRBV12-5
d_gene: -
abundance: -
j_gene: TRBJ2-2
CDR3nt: TGTGCTAGTGGTCGATTGGGGAGTAGCGGAAAACACGGAACCGGGGAGCTGTTTTTT
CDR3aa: CASGRLGSSGKHGTGELFF

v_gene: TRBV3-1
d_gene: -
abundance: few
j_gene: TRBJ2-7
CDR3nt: TGTGCCAGCAGCCTCGGAAATAGGTACGAGCAGTACTTC
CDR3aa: CASSLGNRYEQYF

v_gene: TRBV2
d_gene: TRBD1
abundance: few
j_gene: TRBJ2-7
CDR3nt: TGTGCCAGCAAGGGACAGGGGGAGGTCAGCGAGCAGTACTTC
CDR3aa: CASKGQGEVSEQYF

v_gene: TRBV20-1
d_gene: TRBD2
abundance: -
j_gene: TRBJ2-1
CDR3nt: TGCAGTGCTAGGATAGCGGGCATATCCTACAATGAGCAGTTCTTC
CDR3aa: CSARIAGISYNEQFF

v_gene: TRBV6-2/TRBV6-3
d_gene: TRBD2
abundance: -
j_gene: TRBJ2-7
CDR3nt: TGTGCCAGCAGTTACTTCATAGCGGGAGGCCACGAGCAGTACTTC
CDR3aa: CASSYFIAGGHEQYF

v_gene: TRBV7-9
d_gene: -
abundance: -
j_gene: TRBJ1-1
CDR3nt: TGTGCCAGCAGCCCAGGTGGGGCTTCGAACACTGAAGCTTTCTTT
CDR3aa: CASSPGGASNTEAFF

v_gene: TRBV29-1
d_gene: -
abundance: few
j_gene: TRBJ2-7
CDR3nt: TGCAGCGTTGCTTGGCTTAATCCCTACGAGCAGTACTTC
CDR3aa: CSVAWLNPYEQYF

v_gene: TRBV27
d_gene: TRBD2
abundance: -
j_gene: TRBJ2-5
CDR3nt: TGTGCCACCACGGCGGGGGGACTGCTCGGGGAGACCCAGTACTTC
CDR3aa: CATTAGGLLGETQYF

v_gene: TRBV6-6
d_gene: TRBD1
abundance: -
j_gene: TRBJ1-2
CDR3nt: TGTGCCAGCAGTTACTCCGCTCGTTCGACAGGGGGTTACACCTTC
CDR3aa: CASSYSARSTGGYTF

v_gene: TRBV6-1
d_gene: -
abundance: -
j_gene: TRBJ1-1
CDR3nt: TGTGCCAGCAGTGACGGCCGGGGGCAGAACACTGAAGCTTTCTTT
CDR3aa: CASSDGRGQNTEAFF

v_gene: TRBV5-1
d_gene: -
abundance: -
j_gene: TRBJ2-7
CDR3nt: TGCGCCAGCAGCTCCGACTCTTTCACCGCCTACGAGCAGTACTTC
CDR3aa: CASSSDSFTAYEQYF

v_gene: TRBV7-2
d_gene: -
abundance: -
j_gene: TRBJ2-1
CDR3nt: TGTGCCAGCAGCCCCCTTGTCGGCCATGAGCAGTTCTTC
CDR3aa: CASSPLVGHEQFF

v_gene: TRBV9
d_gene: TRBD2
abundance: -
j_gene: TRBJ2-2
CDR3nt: TGTGCCAGCAGCAACCCTAGCGGGGAGGACACCGGGGAGCTGTTTTTT
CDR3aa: CASSNPSGEDTGELFF

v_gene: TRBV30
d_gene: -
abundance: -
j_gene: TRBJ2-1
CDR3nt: TGTGCCTGGGGGGGGAATAGCTACAATGAGCAGTTCTTC
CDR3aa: CAWGGNSYNEQFF

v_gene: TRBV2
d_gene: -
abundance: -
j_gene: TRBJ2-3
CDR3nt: TGTGCCAGCAGTGTTTTGGGGCTAGTCACAGATACGCAGTATTTT
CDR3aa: CASSVLGLVTDTQYF